This T cell receptor (beta chain) was found in a study of T cell clones after liver transplantation. The overall study: Third-party-reactive TCRbeta sequences from pre-transplant mixed lymphocyte reactions served as antigen-independent comparators.

With respect to this clone: What it recognizes is unknown.

This CDR3 is built from 12 residues. Trimming shortened V by 6 bases and J by 12 bases, and 17 bases separated the two germline ends. The germline gives CDR1 SQVTM, CDR2 ANQGSEA. Study-wide results and limits: The donor-reactive repertoire was only partly measurable in two subjects, lacking donor cells.

Repertoires were generated with immunoSEQ multiplex PCR, while TCRdb's copy carries only in-frame clones and drops some. This table holds approximately 72,000 clones, roughly nine tenths found once. The clonotype was recovered from a human donor who received a liver transplant. The chain uses TRBV29-1 and TRBJ1-4, with D perhaps TRBD1 (6 bases). The sample in question was CD4+ T cells from blood, obtained before liver transplant. CDR3 protein: CSVSGQNNQLFF. The DNA for the CDR3 is TGCAGCGTCTCCGGACAGAATAACCAACTGTTTTTT.